These 9 T cell receptor beta chains were sequenced from one sample in a study of blood T cell repertoires in COVID-19. Sequencing used immunoSEQ multiplex PCR; TCRdb keeps in-frame clones, though not all of them. The data show over 150,000 clones, roughly 87% seen once. Specimen: peripheral blood. All receptors come from a woman aged 55-69 years who had recovered from COVID-19.

V is TRBV4-1 and J is TRBJ2-7, with TRBD2 as a possible D gene (6 bases). The CDR3 runs to 16 residues. In germline, CDR1 is MGHRA, CDR2 YSYEKL. Trimming pared 0 bases from V and 0 bases from J, leaving 12 bases between. CDR3 DNA: TGCGCCAGCAGCCAAGACGGGTTGCGGGGCTCCTACGAGCAGTACTTC. Protein sequence: CASSQDGLRGSYEQYF.

The V gene is TRBV6-1, the J gene TRBJ2-2; TRBD1 aligns across 11 bases. Germline values: CDR1 MNHNS, CDR2 SASEGT. Trimming removed 0 bases from V and 0 bases from J; junction bases left unmatched: 3. This CDR3 has 18 residues. The CDR3: CASSEAGQGASNTGELFF. DNA for the CDR3: TGTGCCAGCAGTGAAGCCGGACAGGGGGCCTCGAACACCGGGGAGCTGTTTTTT.

This rearrangement joins TRBV12-2 to TRBJ1-5. TRBV12-2 is an annotated pseudogene. The CDR3 consists of 14 residues. The CDR3 DNA is TGTGCAAGTCGCTTAATCCAGCCGGGAGGGCCCCAGCATTTT. Residues: CASRLIQPGGPQHF.

The chain links TRBV18 to TRBJ2-1; no reliable D call. The germline V gene has CDR1 KGHSH and CDR2 LQKENI. V gave up 0 bases and J gave up 3 bases, with 12 bases separating them. This CDR3 spans 16 amino acids. CDR3 nucleotides: TGTGCCAGCTCACCACCGAGGCTTCCCATCTACAATGAGCAGTTCTTC. Its protein product is CASSPPRLPIYNEQFF.

The CDR3 DNA is TGTGCCAGCAGCCAACCGACCGGGACTAGCGGGGGGACGAACCAAGAGACCCAGTACTTC. It is translated as CASSQPTGTSGGTNQETQYF. The V and J genes are TRBV4-2 and TRBJ2-5; 15 bases are a match to TRBD2. This CDR3 spans 20 amino acids. V shed 2 bases and J 0 bases; nucleotides not matched to a gene: 10. CDR1 and CDR2 from the germline V gene are LGHNA and YNFKEQ.

The rearrangement uses TRBV5-1 and TRBJ2-3, with D unclear. The CDR3 consists of 15 residues. V was pared by 2 bases and J by 10 bases, with 20 bases between. In germline, CDR1 is SGHRS, CDR2 YFSETQ. The CDR3 DNA follows: TGCGCCAGCAGCTTCACCACAGATACGCAGTCGGCGCAGTATTTT. Residues: CASSFTTDTQSAQYF.

The V gene is TRBV6-5, the J gene TRBJ2-3; TRBD2 matches at 11 bases. After removal of 11 bases from V and 5 bases from J, the junction contained 6 bases not matched to a gene. CDR1 and CDR2 from the germline V gene are MNHEY and SVGAGI. CDR3 length equals 13 residues. This CDR3 reads CASSTSGEDTQYF. CDR3 coding DNA: TGTGCCTCCTCGACTAGCGGGGAAGATACGCAGTATTTT.

This sequence joins TRBV3-1 (or the pseudogene TRBV3-2) and TRBJ1-1; D gene uncertain. Trimming removed 2 bases at V and 6 bases at J, with 16 bases between. The CDR3 contains 15 residues. The germline V gene has CDR1 LGHDT and CDR2 YNNKEL (reference sequence). DNA of the CDR3: TGTGCCAGCAGCCAAAGCCCAAACGTAGGAGCTGAAGCTTTCTTT. This sequence encodes CASSQSPNVGAEAFF.

CDR3 amino acids: CASSMGGNHPYEQYF. In DNA form, the CDR3 reads TGTGCCAGTAGTATGGGGGGGAATCATCCCTACGAGCAGTACTTC. The V and J genes are TRBV19 and TRBJ2-7; 7 bases map to TRBD2. The CDR3 has 15 amino acids. V trimming: 3 bases; J trimming: 2 bases; junction bases outside the gene matches: 7. Germline V lookup: CDR1 LNHDA, CDR2 SQIVND (reference sequence).